These 26 T cell receptor beta chains share one sample of origin, sequenced in a study of beta chain features in type 1 diabetes. Expressed TCRB transcripts were sequenced after all isolated RNA was converted to cDNA. The assay was immunoSEQ multiplex PCR, and TCRdb's table has in-frame clones only and misses some. The sample records some 150,000 clones, 6.5% to 8.5% being singletons. The sample comprised central memory CD4+ T cells from blood. The receptors were sampled from a woman in her thirties in good health.

This clone was picked up one time. The chain links TRBV18 to TRBJ2-3; 7 bases line up with TRBD2. In germline, CDR1 is KGHSH, CDR2 LQKENI. With V trimmed by 1 base and J by 0 bases, 10 bases remained unmatched. The CDR3 sequence is 18 residues long. The CDR3 region is CASSPRSAGSGSTDTQYF. Written as DNA, the CDR3 is TGTGCCAGCTCACCACGGTCAGCGGGGTCGGGGAGCACAGATACGCAGTATTTT.

This clone was detected a few times. V gene TRBV7-2 combines with J gene TRBJ2-5; the D gene is possibly TRBD1 (5 bases). Germline CDR1 reads SGHTA; CDR2 reads FQGNSA. Trimming took off 2 bases at V and 3 bases at J, with 10 bases between the two ends. The CDR3 has 14 residues. This chain's CDR3 is CASSLQGGEETQYF. CDR3 coding DNA: TGTGCCAGCAGCTTACAGGGTGGAGAAGAGACCCAGTACTTC.

This clone was recorded a few times. The chain uses TRBV5-6 and TRBJ1-5; D gene uncertain. The germline V and J ends were trimmed by 0 bases and 7 bases, with 5 bases remaining between them. CDR3 length: 12 residues. Germline lookup yields CDR1 SGHDT and CDR2 YYEEEE. The chain's CDR3 is CASSLDGQPQHF. CDR3 DNA sequence: TGTGCCAGCAGCTTGGATGGCCAGCCCCAGCATTTT. Based on the CDR3 plus reference TRBV5-6 and TRBJ1-5, the full variable domain is DAGVTQSPTHLIKTRGQQVTLRCSPKSGHDTVSWYQQALGQGPQFIFQYYEEEERQRGNFPDRFSGHQFPNYSSELNVNALLLGDSALYLCASSLDGQPQHFGDGTRLSIL.

This clone was counted ten times or more. V is TRBV28 and J is TRBJ2-3; maybe TRBD2 (6 bases). Germline lookup yields CDR1 MDHEN and CDR2 SYDVKM. Trimming took off 2 bases at V and 1 base at J, with 10 bases between the two ends. The CDR3 length is 15 residues. CDR3 sequence reads: CASSLGASGTDTQYF. CDR3 nucleotide sequence: TGTGCCAGCAGTTTAGGGGCTAGCGGCACAGATACGCAGTATTTT.

This rearrangement joins TRBV18 to TRBJ2-1; perhaps TRBD1 as D (6 bases). V was shortened by 0 bases and J by 7 bases, with 10 bases between the two germline ends. The CDR3 is made up of 14 amino acids. Germline values: CDR1 KGHSH, CDR2 LQKENI. The CDR3 DNA is TGTGCCAGCTCACCACCGAGTCAGGGGAATGAGCAGTTCTTC. As protein: CASSPPSQGNEQFF.

This clone has a handful of counts. The chain carries TRBV7-3 and TRBJ2-2; TRBD2 agrees at 8 bases. Germline CDR1 is SGHTA and CDR2 is FQGTGA. CDR3 size: 16 residues. The V segment lost 2 bases and the J segment 1 base; nucleotides outside the gene matches: 3. The CDR3 spells CASSLASGGNTGELFF. The CDR3, as DNA: TGTGCCAGCAGCTTAGCCAGCGGGGGGAACACCGGGGAGCTGTTTTTT.

This clone occurred a few times. The J gene is TRBJ2-1, the V gene TRBV19; 7 bases align to TRBD2. The CDR3 runs 13 residues. The V segment lost 4 bases and the J segment 6 bases; nucleotides outside the gene matches: 3. In germline, CDR1 is LNHDA, CDR2 SQIVND (reference sequence). CDR3 nucleotide sequence: TGTGCCAGTAGTACCGGACTAGTCAATGAGCAGTTCTTC. The encoded protein is CASSTGLVNEQFF.

The sample holds a few counts of this clone. The chain combines TRBV6-5 with TRBJ1-5; TRBD1 agrees at 8 bases. Unmatched junction bases numbered 2, after V lost 6 bases and J lost 4 bases. CDR3 length: 13 residues. The germline CDR1 and CDR2 sequences are MNHEY and SVGAGI. CDR3: CASRTGVNQPQHF. CDR3 sequence (DNA): TGTGCCAGCAGGACAGGGGTTAATCAGCCCCAGCATTTT.

There are a few counts of this clone. J is TRBJ2-7 and V is TRBV27; 9 bases match TRBD2. V was pared by 6 bases and J by 5 bases, with 8 bases of the junction left unmatched. The germline V gene has CDR1 MNHEY and CDR2 SMNVEV (reference sequence). This CDR3 comprises 14 residues. The CDR3 here is CASRKLAGAHEQYF. CDR3 coding DNA: TGTGCCAGCAGGAAACTAGCGGGTGCCCACGAGCAGTACTTC.

This chain links TRBV4-2 with TRBJ2-5; D is undetermined. The V gene's germline CDR1 is LGHNA and CDR2 YNFKEQ. V dropped 1 base and J dropped 1 base, with 16 bases sitting between them. This CDR3 region has 17 residues. The CDR3 is CASSQGESRRPQETQYF. CDR3 nucleotide sequence: TGTGCCAGCAGCCAAGGAGAGTCGCGGCGGCCCCAAGAGACCCAGTACTTC.

This clone was observed a few times. The chain recombines TRBV10-3 with TRBJ2-3; 9 bases line up with TRBD2. The ends lost 7 bases at V and 4 bases at J; junction bases unmatched: 6. The CDR3 is 14 residues long. Germline V gene lookup returns CDR1 ENHRY and CDR2 SYGVKD. Here the CDR3 DNA reads TGTGCCATCATGGCCAGCGGGGGGTCAGATACGCAGTATTTT. Amino acid sequence: CAIMASGGSDTQYF.

In DNA form, the CDR3 reads TGTGCCTGGAGTCTCTGGTCAGGGACTAATGAAAAACTGTTTTTT. Protein sequence: CAWSLWSGTNEKLFF. The chain combines TRBV30 with TRBJ1-4; D is possibly TRBD1 (5 bases). The CDR3 consists of 15 residues. Germline V gives CDR1 GTSNPN, CDR2 SVGIG (reference sequence). V was trimmed by 2 bases and J by 2 bases, leaving 12 bases between them.

This clone has ten or more counts. This chain connects TRBV4-2 to TRBJ2-1; 14 positions match TRBD2. V dropped 3 bases and J dropped 0; count of bases not matched to a gene: 10. This CDR3 spans 20 amino acids. Germline V gene lookup returns CDR1 LGHNA and CDR2 YNFKEQ. CDR3 sequence: CASSHAPGTSGGSSYNEQFF. The CDR3 bases are TGTGCCAGCAGCCACGCTCCCGGGACTAGCGGGGGAAGCTCCTACAATGAGCAGTTCTTC.

This clone appeared a few times. This sequence joins TRBV6-1 and TRBJ1-2; D is uncertain. Trimming left V 5 bases short and J 4 bases short, with 8 bases between. Per germline, CDR1 MNHNS and CDR2 SASEGT. The CDR3 has 12 residues. CDR3 loop: CASSPEFYGYTF. In DNA form, the CDR3 reads TGTGCCAGCAGTCCAGAATTCTATGGCTACACCTTC.

The sample holds many counts of this clone. The chain combines TRBV29-1 with TRBJ2-7; 10 bases agree with TRBD1. The CDR3 consists of 13 residues. Germline trimming cut 8 bases from V and 6 bases from J; bases unmatched to any gene: 10. Germline loops: CDR1 SQVTM, CDR2 ANQGSEA. As DNA, the CDR3 is TGCAGCATTAACCACGGACAGGGGGGCGAGCAGTACTTC. Translation gives CSINHGQGGEQYF.

This clone was seen at least ten times. The rearrangement joins TRBV29-1 to TRBJ2-1; 8 nucleotides line up with TRBD1. This CDR3 is built from 14 residues. The junction had 5 bases not matched to a gene; V was cut back by 1 base and J by 6 bases. CDR1 SQVTM and CDR2 ANQGSEA come from the germline V gene. CDR3 sequence: CSVEVTGAGNEQFF. The CDR3 DNA follows: TGCAGCGTTGAAGTGACAGGGGCTGGCAATGAGCAGTTCTTC.

This clone has only a few counts. The V call is TRBV5-1, the J call TRBJ2-1; D possibly corresponds to TRBD2 (5 bases). In germline, CDR1 is SGHRS, CDR2 YFSETQ. The CDR3 totals 19 residues. V lost 3 bases and J 0 bases, leaving 22 bases between the germline ends. The CDR3 DNA is TGCGCCAGCAGCTGGCCAGCGGCTGGATCCCCAAGCTCCTACAATGAGCAGTTCTTC. Encoded protein: CASSWPAAGSPSSYNEQFF.

This clone occurred many times. The chain links TRBV5-1 to TRBJ2-1, with TRBD2 matching over 9 bases. Trimming cost V 0 bases and J 8 bases; bases outside gene matches: 6. CDR1 SGHRS and CDR2 YFSETQ come from the germline V gene. This CDR3 region has 15 residues. The CDR3 DNA sequence: TGCGCCAGCAGCTTGGATCTAGCGGGATCCGATGAGCAGTTCTTC. Translating it yields CASSLDLAGSDEQFF.

There are a few counts of this clone. The chain joins TRBV5-4 to TRBJ2-2; the match to TRBD1 covers 7 bases. V shed 1 base and J 4 bases; nucleotides not matched to a gene: 10. CDR3 length: 17 amino acids. CDR1 and CDR2 (germline): SGHNT, YYREEE (reference sequence). Written as DNA, the CDR3 is TGTGCCAGCAGCTTGAGCCCCGGGACAGTAATCACCGGGGAGCTGTTTTTT. This translates into CASSLSPGTVITGELFF.

This sequence joins TRBV7-3 and TRBJ2-1, with 12 nucleotides matching TRBD1. The trim removed 5 bases at V and 9 bases at J, leaving 5 bases unmatched. Germline loops: CDR1 SGHTA, CDR2 FQGTGA. CDR3 length equals 14 residues. CDR3 sequence reads: CASSDPGQGAEQFF. CDR3 sequence (DNA): TGTGCCAGCAGCGATCCGGGACAGGGGGCTGAGCAGTTCTTC.

This rearrangement joins TRBV7-2 to TRBJ2-2, with D perhaps matching TRBD1 (5 bases). The V and J ends lost 2 bases and 1 base respectively, with 5 bases between them. Germline lookup yields CDR1 SGHTA and CDR2 FQGNSA. This CDR3 contains 14 residues. The CDR3 sequence is CASSLQGNTGELFF. Written as DNA, the CDR3 is TGTGCCAGCAGCTTACAGGGGAACACCGGGGAGCTGTTTTTT.

This rearrangement joins TRBV9 to TRBJ2-1, with 9 bases fitting TRBD2. Germline CDR1 is SGDLS and CDR2 is YYNGEE. The CDR3 covers 15 residues. Trimming cost V 4 bases and J 0 bases; bases outside gene matches: 2. The DNA for the CDR3 is TGTGCCAGCAGCAATAGCGGGAGCTCCTACAATGAGCAGTTCTTC. Its translation is CASSNSGSSYNEQFF. The variable domain in full, completed from reference TRBV9 and TRBJ2-1, reads DSGVTQTPKHLITATGQRVTLRCSPRSGDLSVYWYQQSLDQGLQFLIQYYNGEERAKGNILERFSAQQFPDLHSELNLSSLELGDSALYFCASSNSGSSYNEQFFGPGTRLTVL.

This chain uses TRBV19 with TRBJ1-1, with D possibly being TRBD1 (6 bases). CDR1 and CDR2 from the germline V gene are LNHDA and SQIVND (reference sequence). V lost 3 bases to trimming and J lost 5 bases, with 10 bases between them. The CDR3 is made up of 13 amino acids. The DNA for the CDR3 is TGTGCCAGTAGTATCTTCGGACAGACTGAAGCTTTCTTT. Translation: CASSIFGQTEAFF.

This clone was observed a handful of times. This chain uses TRBV30 with TRBJ2-7, with 8 bases identical to TRBD2. CDR1 is GTSNPN, CDR2 SVGIG, per germline (reference sequence). V gave up 7 bases and J gave up 2 bases; unmatched junction bases: 4. The length of the CDR3 is 12 residues. The CDR3: CASQAGAYEQYF. DNA of the CDR3: TGTGCCTCGCAAGCGGGGGCCTACGAGCAGTACTTC.

The chain recombines TRBV29-1 with TRBJ2-5, with a tentative D call TRBD2 (5 bases). Germline CDR1 SQVTM, CDR2 ANQGSEA. The CDR3 is 12 residues long. Trimming cost V 7 bases and J 5 bases, with 14 bases left between them. For the CDR3, the DNA is TGCAGCGCCGCAGTGGAGGTGGAGACCCAGTACTTC. Its translation is CSAAVEVETQYF.

The chain couples TRBV9 to TRBJ2-5, with D possibly being TRBD2 (5 bases). V was cut by 4 bases and J by 0 bases, with 16 bases left in between. Germline V gene data show CDR1 as SGDLS and CDR2 as YYNGEE. CDR3 length: 16 residues. The CDR3 DNA reads TGTGCCAGCAGCCCACAGACGGGAAAATACCAAGAGACCCAGTACTTC. Protein product: CASSPQTGKYQETQYF. The full variable domain, in which reference TRBV9 and TRBJ2-5 provide the parts outside the CDR3, is DSGVTQTPKHLITATGQRVTLRCSPRSGDLSVYWYQQSLDQGLQFLIQYYNGEERAKGNILERFSAQQFPDLHSELNLSSLELGDSALYFCASSPQTGKYQETQYFGPGTRLLVL.